This T cell receptor beta chain originates from a study of CD8+ T cells in alopecia areata (dated by TCRdb to 2017 to 2018). General notes on the study: Treated patients were enrolled in an open-label pilot trial of oral tofacitinib at 5 to 10 mg twice daily for moderate-to-severe alopecia areata. Patients stayed on tofacitinib for 6 to 18 months and then had 6 months of follow-up off drug so that delayed response and recurrence could be assessed. The study used high-throughput TCRbeta sequencing to examine T cell clonal expansion in alopecia areata, in both the C3H/HeJ mouse model and human patients. In humans, TCRbeta sequencing was performed on scalp tissue and on sorted CD4+ and CD8+ peripheral blood T cells from healthy controls and from patients with patchy or totalis/universalis alopecia areata. Biopsies were taken from tofacitinib-treated patients at baseline and at 4 and 24 weeks of treatment, and a later scalp biopsy was taken in several of the tofacitinib-treated patients. Scalp clonality was compared among normal scalp (n=4), patchy alopecia areata scalp (n=8), and alopecia totalis/universalis scalp (n=8). The RNA source kit depended on sample type: the PAXgene miRNA kit for fixed scalp, the miRNeasy kit for PBMCs, and the RNeasy kit for mouse skin. Amplification of TCRbeta CDR3 regions was done by immunoSEQ multiplex PCR using 35 Vbeta forward primers and 13 Jbeta reverse primers. What the research found in general, with its limitations: Unlike mouse skin, where gammadelta T cells dominate, normal human skin contains resident alphabeta T cells that get sequenced too, which complicates analysis of the scalp TCR repertoire. Shared TCR sequences between patients were less evident than in mice, which may be partly attributable to HLA diversity in the patient population. Compared with normal scalp, lesional scalp, particularly in alopecia totalis/universalis, had higher clonality and more expanded CD8+ clones, which suggests antigenic drive.

The time point label on this specimen signifies: baseline before oral tofacitinib. Lesional scalp punch biopsies and peripheral blood were obtained from alopecia areata patients. PBMCs were separated by density centrifugation and stained for CD3, CD4 and CD8, after which CD4+ and CD8+ T cells were sorted on a FACSAria. This clone has just a few counts. Which antigen it targets is not known. Base qualities are not recorded, but no much larger clone differs from it by a single base. The germline V gene encodes CDR1 LGHNA and CDR2 YSLEER. V loses 0 bases of germline sequence and J loses 0 bases, and the interval between the two ends is 12 bases. Including cysteine and phenylalanine, the CDR3 has 17 amino acids. The only DNA kept is the CDR3, 51 bases in frame from the first base. Libraries were prepared through the immunoSEQ multiplex PCR assay. RNA was extracted from all samples and reverse transcribed into cDNA, which served as template for TCR sequencing. First-strand cDNA was synthesized with SuperScript III using a 2:1 mix of oligo-dT and random hexamers. Amplification bias was assessed with a synthetic immune receptor repertoire, and residual bias was removed computationally. Processing in the source paper ran as follows. Raw reads were preprocessed to remove errors, and CDR3 was defined by IMGT conventions from the conserved cysteine to phenylalanine. Clonality was computed as 1 minus the Shannon entropy, with the entropy normalized by log2 of the number of productive unique TCRs. Whether scalp clones were CD4 or CD8 was inferred by matching scalp TCRbeta sequences against CD4 and CD8 repertoires sorted from blood. TCRdb carries this immuneACCESS record with in-frame sequences only. Its versions omit some clonotypes, under half of them owing to an unresolved V gene in the studies checked, with the rest unexplained. V and J calls and clone size are as listed in that table; D and trimming were resolved from the DNA. This sample gives 150,000 or so clones in total; less than 65% of them show up just once. The ten biggest clones cover 15% to 20% of the sample.

The rearranged chain carries TRBV4-3 and TRBJ2-1; a confident D gene designation cannot be given. The input for sequencing was CD8+ T cells sorted from blood, taken at week 0. The sequence was collected from a human donor with alopecia areata. The CDR3 corresponds to CASSQDRATSSYNEQFF. The sequenced DNA: TGCGCCAGCAGCCAAGATCGGGCCACGAGCTCCTACAATGAGCAGTTCTTC.